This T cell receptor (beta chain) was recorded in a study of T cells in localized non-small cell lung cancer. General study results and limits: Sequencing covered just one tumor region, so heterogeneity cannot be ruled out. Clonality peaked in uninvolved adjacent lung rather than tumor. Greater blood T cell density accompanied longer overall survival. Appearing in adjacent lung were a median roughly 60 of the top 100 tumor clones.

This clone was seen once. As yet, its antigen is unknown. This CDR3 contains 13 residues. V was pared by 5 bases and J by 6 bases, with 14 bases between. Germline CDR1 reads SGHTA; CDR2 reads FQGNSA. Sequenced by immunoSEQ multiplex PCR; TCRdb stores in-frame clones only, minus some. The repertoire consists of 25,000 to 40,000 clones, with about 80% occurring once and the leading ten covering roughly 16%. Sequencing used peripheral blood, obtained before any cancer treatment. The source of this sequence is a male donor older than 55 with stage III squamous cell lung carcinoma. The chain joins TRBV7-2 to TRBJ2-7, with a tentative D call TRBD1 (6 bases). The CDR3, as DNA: TGTGCCAGCAGCCGGGACATAGGAACCGAGCAGTACTTC. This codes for CASSRDIGTEQYF.